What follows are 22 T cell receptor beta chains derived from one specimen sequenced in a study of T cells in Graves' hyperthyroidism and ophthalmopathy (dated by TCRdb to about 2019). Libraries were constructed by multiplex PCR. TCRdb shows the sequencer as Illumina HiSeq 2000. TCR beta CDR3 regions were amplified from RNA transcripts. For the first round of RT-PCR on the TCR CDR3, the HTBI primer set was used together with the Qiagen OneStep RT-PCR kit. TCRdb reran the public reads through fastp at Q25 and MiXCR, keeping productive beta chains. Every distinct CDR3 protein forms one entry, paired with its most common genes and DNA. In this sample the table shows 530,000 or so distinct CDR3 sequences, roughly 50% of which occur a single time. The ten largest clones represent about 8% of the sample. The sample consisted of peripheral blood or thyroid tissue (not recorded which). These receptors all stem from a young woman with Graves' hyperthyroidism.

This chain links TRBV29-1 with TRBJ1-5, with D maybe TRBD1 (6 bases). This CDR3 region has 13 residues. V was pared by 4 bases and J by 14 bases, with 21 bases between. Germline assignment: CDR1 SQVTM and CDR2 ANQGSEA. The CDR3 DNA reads TGCAGCGTTGGGGGGCGGGAGGGCCGGTACGAGCATTTT. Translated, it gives CSVGGREGRYEHF.

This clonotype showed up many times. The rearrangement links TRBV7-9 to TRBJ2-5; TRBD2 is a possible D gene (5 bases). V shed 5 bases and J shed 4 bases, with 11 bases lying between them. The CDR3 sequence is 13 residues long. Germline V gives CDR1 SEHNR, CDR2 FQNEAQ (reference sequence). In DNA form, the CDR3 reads TGTGCCAGCAGCCAAGCGGCTCGAGAGACCCAGTACTTC. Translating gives CASSQAARETQYF.

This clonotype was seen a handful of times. The chain's CDR3 is CASSEWGQGPNEQYF. The CDR3 coding sequence is TGTGCCAGCAGTGAATGGGGACAGGGTCCCAATGAGCAGTACTTC. The V gene is TRBV6-1, the J gene TRBJ2-7; TRBD1 aligns across 9 bases. With V trimmed by 2 bases and J by 7 bases, 9 bases remained unmatched. The germline V gene encodes CDR1 MNHNS and CDR2 SASEGT. The CDR3 runs 15 residues.

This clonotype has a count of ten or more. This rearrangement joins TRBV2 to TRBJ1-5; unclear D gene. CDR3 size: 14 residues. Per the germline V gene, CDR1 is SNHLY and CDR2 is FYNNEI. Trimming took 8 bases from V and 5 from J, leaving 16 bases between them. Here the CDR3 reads CASGSVDRDQPQHF. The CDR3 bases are TGTGCCAGCGGATCAGTGGACCGAGATCAGCCCCAGCATTTT. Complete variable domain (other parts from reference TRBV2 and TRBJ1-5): EPEVTQTPSHQVTQMGQEVILRCVPISNHLYFYWYRQILGQKVEFLVSFYNNEISEKSEIFDDQFSVERPDGSNFTLKIRSTKLEDSAMYFCASGSVDRDQPQHFGDGTRLSIL.

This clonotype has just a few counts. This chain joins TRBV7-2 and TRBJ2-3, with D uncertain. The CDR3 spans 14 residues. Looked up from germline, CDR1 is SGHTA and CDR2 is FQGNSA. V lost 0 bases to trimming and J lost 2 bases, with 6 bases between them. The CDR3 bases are TGTGCCAGCAGCTTAGCGTCGGTCACAGATACGCAGTATTTT. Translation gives CASSLASVTDTQYF.

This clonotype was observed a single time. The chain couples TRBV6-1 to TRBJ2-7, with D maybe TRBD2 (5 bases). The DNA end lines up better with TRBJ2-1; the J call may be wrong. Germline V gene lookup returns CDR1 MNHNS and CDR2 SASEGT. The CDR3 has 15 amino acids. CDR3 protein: CASTLGAGSYNEQFF. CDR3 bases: TGTGCCAGCACCCTGGGCGCGGGCTCCTACAATGAGCAGTTCTTC.

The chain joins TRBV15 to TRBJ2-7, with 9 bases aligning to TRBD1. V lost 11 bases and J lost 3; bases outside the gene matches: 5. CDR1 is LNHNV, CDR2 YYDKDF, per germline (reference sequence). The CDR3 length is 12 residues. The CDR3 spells CAPATGGYEQYF. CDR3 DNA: TGTGCCCCCGCGACAGGGGGCTACGAGCAGTACTTC. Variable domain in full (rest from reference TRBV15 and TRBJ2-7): DAMVIQNPRYQVTQFGKPVTLSCSQTLNHNVMYWYQQKSSQAPKLLFHYYDKDFNNEADTPDNFQSRRPNTSFCFLDIRSPGLGDTAMYLCAPATGGYEQYFGPGTRLTVT.

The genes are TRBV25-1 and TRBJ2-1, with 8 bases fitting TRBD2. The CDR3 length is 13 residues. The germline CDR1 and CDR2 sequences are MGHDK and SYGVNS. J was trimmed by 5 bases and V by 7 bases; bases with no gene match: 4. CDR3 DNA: TGTGCCAGCATGAGACTAGCGAACAATGAGCAGTTCTTC. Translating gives CASMRLANNEQFF.

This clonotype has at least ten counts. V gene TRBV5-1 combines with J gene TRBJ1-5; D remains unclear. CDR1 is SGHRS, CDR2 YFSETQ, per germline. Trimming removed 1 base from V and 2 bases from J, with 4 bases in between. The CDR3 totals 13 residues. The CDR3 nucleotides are TGCGCCAGCAGCTTGAGCGGCAATCAGCCCCAGCATTTT. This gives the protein CASSLSGNQPQHF. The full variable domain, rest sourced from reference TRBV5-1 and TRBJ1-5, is KAGVTQTPRYLIKTRGQQVTLSCSPISGHRSVSWYQQTPGQGLQFLFEYFSETQRNKGNFPGRFSGRQFSNSRSEMNVSTLELGDSALYLCASSLSGNQPQHFGDGTRLSIL.

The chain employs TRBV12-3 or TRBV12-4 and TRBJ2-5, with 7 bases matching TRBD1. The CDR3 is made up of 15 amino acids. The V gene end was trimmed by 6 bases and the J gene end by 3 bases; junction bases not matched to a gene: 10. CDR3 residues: CASRQGVANEETQYF. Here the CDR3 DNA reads TGTGCCAGCAGGCAGGGGGTGGCTAATGAAGAGACCCAGTACTTC.

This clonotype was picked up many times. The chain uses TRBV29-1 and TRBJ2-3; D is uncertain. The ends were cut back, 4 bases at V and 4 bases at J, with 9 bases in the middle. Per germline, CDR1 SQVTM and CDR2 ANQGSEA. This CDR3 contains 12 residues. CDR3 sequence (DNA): TGCAGCGTTGCGTCGGCCGCAGATACGCAGTATTTT. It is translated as CSVASAADTQYF.

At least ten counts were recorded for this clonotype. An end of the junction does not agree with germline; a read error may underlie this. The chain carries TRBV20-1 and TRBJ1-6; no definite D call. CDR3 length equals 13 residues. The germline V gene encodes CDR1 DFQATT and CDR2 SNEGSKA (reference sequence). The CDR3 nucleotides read TGCAGCGCTAGGATGGATGATAATTCACCCCTCCACTTT. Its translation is CSARMDDNSPLHF.

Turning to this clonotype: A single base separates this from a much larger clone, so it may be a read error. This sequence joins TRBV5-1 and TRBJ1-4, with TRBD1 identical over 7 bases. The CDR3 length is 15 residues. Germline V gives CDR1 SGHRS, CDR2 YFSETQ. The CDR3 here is CVSSWGTATNEKLFF. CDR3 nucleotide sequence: TGTGTCAGCAGCTGGGGGACAGCAACTAATGAAAAACTGTTTTTT.

The CDR3 is CASSEIRGEQYF. CDR3 bases: TGTGCCAGCAGTGAAATCAGGGGAGAGCAGTACTTC. The V and J genes are TRBV2 and TRBJ2-7, with D possibly TRBD1 on 6 matching bases. CDR1 is SNHLY, CDR2 FYNNEI, per germline. The CDR3 is 12 amino acids. The V end lost 2 bases, the J end lost 7 bases, and 9 bases lay between the germline ends.

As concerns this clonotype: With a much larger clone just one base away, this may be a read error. The chain's CDR3 is CASSAIREELFF. In nucleotides, the CDR3 is TGCGCCAGCAGCGCCATTCGTGAAGAACTGTTTTTT. The chain links TRBV4-1 to TRBJ1-4, with unresolved D. The CDR3 extends over 12 amino acids. Per germline, CDR1 MGHRA and CDR2 YSYEKL.

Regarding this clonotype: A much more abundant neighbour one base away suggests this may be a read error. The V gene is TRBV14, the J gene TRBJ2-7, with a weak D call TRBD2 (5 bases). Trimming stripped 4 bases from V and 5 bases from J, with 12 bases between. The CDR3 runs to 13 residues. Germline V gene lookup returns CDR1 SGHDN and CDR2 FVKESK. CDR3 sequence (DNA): TGTGCCAGCAGCCTGAGGCGGCGGGACGAGCAGTACTTC. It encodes CASSLRRRDEQYF.

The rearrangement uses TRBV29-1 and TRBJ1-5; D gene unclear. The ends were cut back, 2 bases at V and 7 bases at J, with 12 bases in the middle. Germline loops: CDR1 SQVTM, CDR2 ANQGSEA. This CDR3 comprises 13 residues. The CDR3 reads CSVEIAGGQPQHF. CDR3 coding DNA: TGCAGCGTTGAAATAGCGGGAGGGCAGCCCCAGCATTTT.

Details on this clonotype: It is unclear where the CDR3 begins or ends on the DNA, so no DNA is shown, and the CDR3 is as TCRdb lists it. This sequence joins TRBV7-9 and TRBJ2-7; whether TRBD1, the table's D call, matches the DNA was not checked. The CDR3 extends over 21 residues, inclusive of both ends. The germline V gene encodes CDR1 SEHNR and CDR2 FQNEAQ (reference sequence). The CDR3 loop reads CASTQGQQAFFGQGTTYEQYF.

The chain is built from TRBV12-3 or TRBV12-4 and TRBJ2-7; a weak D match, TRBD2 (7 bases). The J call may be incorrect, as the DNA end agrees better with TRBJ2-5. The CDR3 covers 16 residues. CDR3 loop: CASSLAQGRAVETQYF. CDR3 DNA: TGTGCCAGCAGTTTAGCGCAGGGGAGGGCCGTGGAGACCCAGTACTTC.

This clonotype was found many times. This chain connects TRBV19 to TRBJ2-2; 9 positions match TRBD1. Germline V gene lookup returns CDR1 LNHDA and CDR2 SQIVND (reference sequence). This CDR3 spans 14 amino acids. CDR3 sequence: CASGGQGNAGELFF. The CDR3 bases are TGTGCGAGTGGCGGACAGGGGAATGCCGGGGAGCTGTTTTTT.

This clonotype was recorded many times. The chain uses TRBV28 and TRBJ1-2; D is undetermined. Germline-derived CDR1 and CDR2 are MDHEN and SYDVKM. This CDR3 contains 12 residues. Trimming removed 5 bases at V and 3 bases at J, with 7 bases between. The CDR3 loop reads CASSPGYYGYTF. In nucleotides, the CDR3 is TGTGCCAGCAGTCCGGGCTACTATGGCTACACCTTC.

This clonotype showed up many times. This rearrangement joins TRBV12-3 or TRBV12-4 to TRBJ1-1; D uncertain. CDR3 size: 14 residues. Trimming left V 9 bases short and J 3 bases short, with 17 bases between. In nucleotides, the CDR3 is TGTGCCAGTCTCGAGTCCGGTGGGGACACTGAAGCTTTCTTT. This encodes CASLESGGDTEAFF.